This TCR beta chain was recovered during a study of blood T cell repertoires in COVID-19. Study in general: The samples span acute and convalescent COVID-19 from the United States, Italy and Spain.

The CDR3 is 12 residues long. Trimming at V came to 4 bases and at J to 6 bases, leaving 2 bases not matched to a gene. Germline CDR1 and CDR2: SQVTM and ANQGSEA. How the authors handled the data: By means of reference gene primer amplification, nucleated cell counts were estimated. The repertoire was sequenced with immunoSEQ multiplex PCR; TCRdb's copy has only in-frame clones and lacks some. The DNA gave D and trimming, while V, J and clone size come from that table. This sample has approximately 80,000 clones, with 77% found just once. Sequenced: peripheral blood. This TCR was recovered from a human donor in a cohort sampled during active COVID-19. The genes are TRBV29-1 and TRBJ1-2; 10 bases are shared with TRBD1. The CDR3 DNA sequence: TGCAGCGTTGTGGGACAGGGGCATGGCTACACCTTC. Translation: CSVVGQGHGYTF.